Below, one T cell receptor beta chain is given with its context. The data were obtained in a study of CD8 T cells in Susac syndrome. Looking at the study overall: Patients with Susac syndrome had blood drawn and were at that point therapy-naive, on corticosteroids, or on intravenous immunoglobulin alone.

The RNA, about 0.45 to 1 ug, was put through reverse transcription using random hexamers. TCRdb reprocessed the immunoSEQ multiplex PCR reads with MiXCR, giving one entry per CDR3 protein. The sample has under 250,000 distinct CDR3 sequences; 85% to 95% are singletons. There are 16 residues in the CDR3. Trimming took 0 bases from V and 4 from J; bases not matched to a gene: 7. Looked up from germline, CDR1 is LGHNT and CDR2 is FRNRAP. The chain couples TRBV12-5 to TRBJ2-5; 8 bases agree with TRBD1. Sequenced sample: CD4+ T cells from PBMCs. The receptor comes from a human donor with Susac syndrome. CDR3 protein: CASGLVFGGTGETQYF. CDR3 coding DNA: TGTGCTAGTGGTTTGGTTTTCGGTGGGACAGGAGAGACCCAGTACTTC.